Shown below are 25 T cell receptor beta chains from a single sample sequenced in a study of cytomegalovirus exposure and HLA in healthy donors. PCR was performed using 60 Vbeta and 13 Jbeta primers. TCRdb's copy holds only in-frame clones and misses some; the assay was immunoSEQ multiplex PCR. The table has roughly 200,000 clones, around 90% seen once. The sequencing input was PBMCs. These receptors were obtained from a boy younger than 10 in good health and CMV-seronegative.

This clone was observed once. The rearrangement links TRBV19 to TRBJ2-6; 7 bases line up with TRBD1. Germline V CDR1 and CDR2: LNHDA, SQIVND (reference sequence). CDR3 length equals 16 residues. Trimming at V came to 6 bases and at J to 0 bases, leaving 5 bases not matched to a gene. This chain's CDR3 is CASRGGDSSGANVLTF. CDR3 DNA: TGTGCCAGTAGAGGGGGCGACAGCTCTGGGGCCAACGTCCTGACTTTC.

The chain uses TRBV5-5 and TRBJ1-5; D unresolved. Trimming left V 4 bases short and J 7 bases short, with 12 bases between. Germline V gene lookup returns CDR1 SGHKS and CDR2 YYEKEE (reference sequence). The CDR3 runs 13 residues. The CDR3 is CASSRNSEQPQHF. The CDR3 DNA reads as TGTGCCAGCAGCCGCAATTCTGAGCAGCCCCAGCATTTT.

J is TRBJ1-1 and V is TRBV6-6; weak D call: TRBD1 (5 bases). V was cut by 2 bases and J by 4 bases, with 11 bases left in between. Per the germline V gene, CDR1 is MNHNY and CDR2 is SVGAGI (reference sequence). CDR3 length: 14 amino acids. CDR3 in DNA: TGTGCCAGCAGTTACCCCCGGCAGGGCACTGAAGCTTTCTTT. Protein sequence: CASSYPRQGTEAFF.

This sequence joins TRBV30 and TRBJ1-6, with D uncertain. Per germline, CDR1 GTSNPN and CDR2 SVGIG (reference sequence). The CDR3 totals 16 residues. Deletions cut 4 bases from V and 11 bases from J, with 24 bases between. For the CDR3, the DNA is TGTGCCTGGACCCCAACCCCGGGATCCTTCCCCACACCCCTCCACTTT. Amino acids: CAWTPTPGSFPTPLHF.

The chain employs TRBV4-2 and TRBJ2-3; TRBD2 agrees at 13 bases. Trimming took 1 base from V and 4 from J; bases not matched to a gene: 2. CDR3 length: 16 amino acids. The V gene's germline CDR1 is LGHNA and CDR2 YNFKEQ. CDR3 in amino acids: CASSQGGLAGADTQYF. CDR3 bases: TGTGCCAGCAGCCAAGGCGGACTAGCGGGAGCAGATACGCAGTATTTT.

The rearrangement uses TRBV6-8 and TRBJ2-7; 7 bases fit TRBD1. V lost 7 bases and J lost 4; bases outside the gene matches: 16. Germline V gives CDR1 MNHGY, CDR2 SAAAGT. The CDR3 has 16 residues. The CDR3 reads CASTHEGQPPRYEQYF. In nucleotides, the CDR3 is TGTGCCAGCACTCACGAGGGACAGCCCCCAAGATACGAGCAGTACTTC.

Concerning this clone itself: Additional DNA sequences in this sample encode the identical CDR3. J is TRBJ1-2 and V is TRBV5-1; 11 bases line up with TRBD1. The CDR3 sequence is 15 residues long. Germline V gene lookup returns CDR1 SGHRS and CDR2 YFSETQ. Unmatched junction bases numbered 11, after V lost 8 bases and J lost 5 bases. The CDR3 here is CASSLTGTGGYGYTF. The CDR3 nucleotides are TGCGCCAGTAGTCTAACCGGGACAGGGGGTTATGGCTACACCTTC.

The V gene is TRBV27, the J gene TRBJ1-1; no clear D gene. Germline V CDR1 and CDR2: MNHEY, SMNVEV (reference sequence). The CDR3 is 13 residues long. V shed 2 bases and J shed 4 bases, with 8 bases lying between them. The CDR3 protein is CASSLSSVTEAFF. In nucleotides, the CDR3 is TGTGCCAGCAGTTTAAGCAGCGTCACTGAAGCTTTCTTT.

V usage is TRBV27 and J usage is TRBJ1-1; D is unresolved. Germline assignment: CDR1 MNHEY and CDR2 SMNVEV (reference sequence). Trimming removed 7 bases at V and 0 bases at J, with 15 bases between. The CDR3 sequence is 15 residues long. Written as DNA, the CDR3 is TGTGCCAGCATTAAGACAACGGTCATGAACACTGAAGCTTTCTTT. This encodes CASIKTTVMNTEAFF.

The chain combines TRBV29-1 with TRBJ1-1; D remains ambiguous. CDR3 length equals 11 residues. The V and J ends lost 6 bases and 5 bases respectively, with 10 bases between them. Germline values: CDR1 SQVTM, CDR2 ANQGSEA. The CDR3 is CSVVLYTEAFF. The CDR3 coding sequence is TGCAGCGTCGTTTTATATACTGAAGCTTTCTTT.

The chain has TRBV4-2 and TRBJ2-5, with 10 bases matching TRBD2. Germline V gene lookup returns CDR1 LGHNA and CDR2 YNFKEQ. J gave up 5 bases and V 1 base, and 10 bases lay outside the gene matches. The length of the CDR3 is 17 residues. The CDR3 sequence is CASSQAATSGRRETQYF. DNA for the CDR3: TGTGCCAGCAGCCAAGCCGCGACTAGCGGGCGGAGGGAGACCCAGTACTTC.

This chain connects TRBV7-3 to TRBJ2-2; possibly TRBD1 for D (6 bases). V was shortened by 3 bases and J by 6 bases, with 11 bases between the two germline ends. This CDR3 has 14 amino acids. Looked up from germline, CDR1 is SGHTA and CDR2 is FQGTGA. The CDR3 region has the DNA TGTGCCAGCAGCTTGAACAGGGATCCCGGGGAGCTGTTTTTT. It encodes CASSLNRDPGELFF.

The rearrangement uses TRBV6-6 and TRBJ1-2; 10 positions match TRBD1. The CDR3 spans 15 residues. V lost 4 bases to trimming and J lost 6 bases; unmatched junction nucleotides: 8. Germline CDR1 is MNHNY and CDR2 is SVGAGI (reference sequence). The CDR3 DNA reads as TGTGCCAGCAGTTCCTACGGACAGGGGGATAATGGCTACACCTTC. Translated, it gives CASSSYGQGDNGYTF.

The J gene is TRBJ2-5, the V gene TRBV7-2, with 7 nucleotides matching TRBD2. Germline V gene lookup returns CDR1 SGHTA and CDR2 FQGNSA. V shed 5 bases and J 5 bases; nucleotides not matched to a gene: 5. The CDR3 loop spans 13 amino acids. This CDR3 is CASSPAAGETQYF. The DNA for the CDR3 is TGTGCCAGCAGCCCAGCAGCGGGGGAGACCCAGTACTTC.

The chain's CDR3 is CASSLMGADISGNTIYF. CDR3 nucleotides: TGTGCCAGCAGCTTAATGGGAGCAGATATCTCTGGAAACACCATATATTTT. The chain recombines TRBV7-2 with TRBJ1-3; D remains ambiguous. The CDR3 is 17 residues long. The V end was cut by 2 bases, the J end by 0 bases, with 14 bases between. The germline CDR1 and CDR2 sequences are SGHTA and FQGNSA. Full variable domain (missing parts from reference TRBV7-2 and TRBJ1-3): GAGVSQSPSNKVTEKGKDVELRCDPISGHTALYWYRQSLGQGLEFLIYFQGNSAPDKSGLPSDRFSAERTGGSVSTLTIQRTQQEDSAVYLCASSLMGADISGNTIYFGEGSWLTVV.

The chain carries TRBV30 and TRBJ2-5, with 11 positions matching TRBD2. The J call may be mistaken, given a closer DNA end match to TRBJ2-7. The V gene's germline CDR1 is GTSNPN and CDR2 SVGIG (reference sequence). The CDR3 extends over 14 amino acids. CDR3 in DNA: TGTGCCTGGAGTGTCGCTAGCGGGGGGTACGAGCAGTACTTC. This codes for CAWSVASGGYEQYF.

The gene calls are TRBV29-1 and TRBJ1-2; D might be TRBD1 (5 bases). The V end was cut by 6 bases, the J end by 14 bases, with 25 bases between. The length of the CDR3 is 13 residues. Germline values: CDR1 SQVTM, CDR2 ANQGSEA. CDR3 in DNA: TGCAGCGTAGCCCGAGATGGAGGGGCAGGGTGGACCTTC. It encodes CSVARDGGAGWTF.

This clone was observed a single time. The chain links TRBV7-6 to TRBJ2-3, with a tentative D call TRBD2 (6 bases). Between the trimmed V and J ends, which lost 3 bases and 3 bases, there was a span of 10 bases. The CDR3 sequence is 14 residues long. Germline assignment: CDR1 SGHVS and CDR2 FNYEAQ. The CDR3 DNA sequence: TGTGCCAGCAGCTTGAGGGGAGGTACAGATACGCAGTATTTT. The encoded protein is CASSLRGGTDTQYF.

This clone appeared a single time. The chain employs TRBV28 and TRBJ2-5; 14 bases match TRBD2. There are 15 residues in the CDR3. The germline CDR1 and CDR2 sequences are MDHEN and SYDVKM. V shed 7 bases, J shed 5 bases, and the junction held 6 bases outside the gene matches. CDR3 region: CASIGTSGSWETQYF. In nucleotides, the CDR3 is TGTGCCAGCATTGGGACTAGCGGGAGCTGGGAGACCCAGTACTTC.

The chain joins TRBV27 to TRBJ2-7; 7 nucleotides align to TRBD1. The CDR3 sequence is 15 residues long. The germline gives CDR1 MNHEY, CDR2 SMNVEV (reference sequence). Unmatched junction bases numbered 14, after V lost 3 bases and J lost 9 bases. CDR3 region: CASSLKGTAYEGQYF. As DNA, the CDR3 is TGTGCCAGCAGTTTGAAAGGGACAGCGTACGAGGGGCAGTACTTC.

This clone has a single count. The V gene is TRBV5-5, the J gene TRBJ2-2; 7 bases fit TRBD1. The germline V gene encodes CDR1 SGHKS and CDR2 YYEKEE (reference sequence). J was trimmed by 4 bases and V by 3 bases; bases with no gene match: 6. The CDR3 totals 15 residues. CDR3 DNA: TGTGCCAGCAGCTCCGAGACAGGGCCCACCGGGGAGCTGTTTTTT. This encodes CASSSETGPTGELFF.

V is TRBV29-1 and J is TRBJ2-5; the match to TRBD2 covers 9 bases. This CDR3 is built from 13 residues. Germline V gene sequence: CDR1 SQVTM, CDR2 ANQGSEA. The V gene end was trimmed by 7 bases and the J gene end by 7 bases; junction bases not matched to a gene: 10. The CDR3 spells CSARGGTSWTQYF. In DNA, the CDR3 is TGCAGCGCTCGGGGGGGGACTAGCTGGACCCAGTACTTC. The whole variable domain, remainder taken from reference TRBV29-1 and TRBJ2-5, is SAVISQKPSRDICQRGTSLTIQCQVDSQVTMMFWYRQQPGQSLTLIATANQGSEATYESGFVIDKFPISRPNLTFSTLTVSNMSPEDSSIYLCSARGGTSWTQYFGPGTRLLVL.

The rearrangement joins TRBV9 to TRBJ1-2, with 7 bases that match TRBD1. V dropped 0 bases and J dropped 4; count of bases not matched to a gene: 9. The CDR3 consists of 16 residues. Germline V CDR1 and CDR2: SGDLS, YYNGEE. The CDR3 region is CASSVEPHDRVYGYTF. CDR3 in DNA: TGTGCCAGCAGCGTAGAGCCCCATGACAGGGTCTATGGCTACACCTTC. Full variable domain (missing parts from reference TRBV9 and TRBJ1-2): DSGVTQTPKHLITATGQRVTLRCSPRSGDLSVYWYQQSLDQGLQFLIQYYNGEERAKGNILERFSAQQFPDLHSELNLSSLELGDSALYFCASSVEPHDRVYGYTFGSGTRLTVV.

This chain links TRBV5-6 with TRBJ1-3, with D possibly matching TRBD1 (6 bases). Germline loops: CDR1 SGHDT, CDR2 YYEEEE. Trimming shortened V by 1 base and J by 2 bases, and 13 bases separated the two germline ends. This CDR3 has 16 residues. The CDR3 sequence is CASSLLAGAAGNTIYF. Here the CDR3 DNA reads TGTGCCAGCAGCTTGCTCGCGGGGGCTGCTGGAAACACCATATATTTT.

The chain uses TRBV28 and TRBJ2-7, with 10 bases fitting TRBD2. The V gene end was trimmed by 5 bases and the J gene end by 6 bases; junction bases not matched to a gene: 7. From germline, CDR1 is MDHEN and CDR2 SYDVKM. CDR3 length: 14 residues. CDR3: CASSQAGGPLEQYF. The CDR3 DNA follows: TGTGCCAGCAGTCAAGCGGGAGGGCCTCTCGAGCAGTACTTC.